This T cell receptor beta chain was identified during a study of regulatory T cells in long-lasting Graves disease. General study findings and limits: Persistent disease samples used TRBV28, TRBJ1-2 and TRBJ2-5 preferentially.

Regarding this clonotype: Its antigen is not known.

Germline CDR1 MNHNS, CDR2 SASEGT. V shed 3 bases and J shed 2 bases, with 13 bases lying between them. The CDR3 is 15 residues long. As to time point: newly diagnosed GD, antithyroid drugs for less than 3 months. With RNA extracted from PBMCs as input, the TCR library was made. CDR3-region Arm-PCR and iRepertoire HTBI primers produced the TCR beta libraries. From the multiplex PCR reads, TCRdb called clonotypes with MiXCR, one entry per CDR3 protein. Of 450,000 to 700,000 distinct CDR3 sequences listed, roughly 13% are singletons. The same data also went into a second study, on T cells in Graves' hyperthyroidism and ophthalmopathy.

The rearrangement links TRBV6-1 to TRBJ1-2; the D is unclear. This clonotype was sampled from a man under 40 with Graves disease. The input for sequencing was peripheral blood mononuclear cells (PBMCs), taken at new diagnosis, from a patient treated with antithyroid drugs. The CDR3 sequence is CASSDFNTWNYGYTF. CDR3 bases: TGTGCCAGCAGTGATTTTAATACCTGGAACTATGGCTACACCTTC.